This T cell receptor (beta chain) was sequenced for a study of T cell responses to AZD1222 COVID-19 vaccine. This table comes from immunoSEQ multiplex PCR, and its TCRdb copy is limited to in-frame clones, with some not included. Of under 170,000 clones listed, more than 90% are singletons. The V end was cut by 2 bases, the J end by 0 bases, with 11 bases between. The CDR3 extends over 14 amino acids. Germline assignment: CDR1 SQVTM and CDR2 ANQGSEA. Overall study findings and caveats: The study reported that nearly half of spike-specific TCRs target unmutated variant regions. Donors were chiefly white British, with a greater number of females, and clonal diversity was perhaps underestimated.

Investigators merged groups given second doses at roughly 4 or roughly 12 weeks. About this clone: Its specificity is not known.

The receptor's source is an adult who received the AZD1222 COVID-19 vaccine. The genes are TRBV29-1 and TRBJ2-7; tentatively, D is TRBD1 (7 bases). The starting material was peripheral blood, obtained 28 days after the second AZD1222 dose. CDR3 amino acids: CSVERRGPSYEQYF. DNA for the CDR3: TGCAGCGTTGAAAGGAGGGGGCCCTCCTACGAGCAGTACTTC.